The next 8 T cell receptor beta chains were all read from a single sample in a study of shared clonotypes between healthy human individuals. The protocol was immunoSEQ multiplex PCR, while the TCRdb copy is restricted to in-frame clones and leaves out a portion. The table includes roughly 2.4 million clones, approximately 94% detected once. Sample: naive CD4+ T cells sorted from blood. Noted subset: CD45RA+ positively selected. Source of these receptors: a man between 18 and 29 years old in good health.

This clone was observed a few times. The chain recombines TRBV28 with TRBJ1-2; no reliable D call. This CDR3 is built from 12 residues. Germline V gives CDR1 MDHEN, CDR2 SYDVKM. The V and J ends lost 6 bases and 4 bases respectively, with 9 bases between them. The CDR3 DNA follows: TGTGCCAGCAGCCAGAGTTCCTATGGCTACACCTTC. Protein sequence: CASSQSSYGYTF.

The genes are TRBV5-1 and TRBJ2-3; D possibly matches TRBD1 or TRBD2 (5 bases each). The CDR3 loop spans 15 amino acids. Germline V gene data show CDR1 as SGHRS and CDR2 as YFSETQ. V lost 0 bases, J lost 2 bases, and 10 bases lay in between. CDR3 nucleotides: TGCGCCAGCAGCTTGGGGTCGGGGCCCACAGATACGCAGTATTTT. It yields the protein CASSLGSGPTDTQYF. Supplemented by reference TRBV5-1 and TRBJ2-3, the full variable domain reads KAGVTQTPRYLIKTRGQQVTLSCSPISGHRSVSWYQQTPGQGLQFLFEYFSETQRNKGNFPGRFSGRQFSNSRSEMNVSTLELGDSALYLCASSLGSGPTDTQYFGPGTRLTVL.

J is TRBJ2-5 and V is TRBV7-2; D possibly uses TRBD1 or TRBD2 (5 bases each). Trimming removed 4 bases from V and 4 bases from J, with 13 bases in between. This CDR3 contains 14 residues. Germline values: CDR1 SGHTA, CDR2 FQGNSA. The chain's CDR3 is CASSSYGGGETQYF. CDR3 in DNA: TGTGCCAGCAGCTCATACGGTGGGGGAGAGACCCAGTACTTC.

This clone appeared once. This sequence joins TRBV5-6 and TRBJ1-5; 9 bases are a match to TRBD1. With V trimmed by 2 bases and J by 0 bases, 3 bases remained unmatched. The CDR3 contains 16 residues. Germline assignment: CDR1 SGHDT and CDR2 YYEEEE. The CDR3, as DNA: TGTGCCAGCAGCTTTTGGGACAGGGATAGCAATCAGCCCCAGCATTTT. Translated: CASSFWDRDSNQPQHF.

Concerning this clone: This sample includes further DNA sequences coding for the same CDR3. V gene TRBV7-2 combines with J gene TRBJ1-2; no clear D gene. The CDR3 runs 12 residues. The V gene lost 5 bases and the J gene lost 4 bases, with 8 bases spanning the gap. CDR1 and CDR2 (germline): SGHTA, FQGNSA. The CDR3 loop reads CASSLRSYGYTF. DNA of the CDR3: TGTGCCAGCAGCCTTCGGAGCTATGGCTACACCTTC.

CDR3 DNA sequence: TGTGCCAGCAGTGTGGACAGCCGCCCTAGCGAGCAGTACTTC. Protein: CASSVDSRPSEQYF. This rearrangement joins TRBV5-4 to TRBJ2-7; D is perhaps TRBD1 (6 bases). Between the trimmed V and J ends, which lost 5 bases and 6 bases, there was a span of 18 bases. Per germline, CDR1 SGHNT and CDR2 YYREEE (reference sequence). The CDR3 has 14 residues.

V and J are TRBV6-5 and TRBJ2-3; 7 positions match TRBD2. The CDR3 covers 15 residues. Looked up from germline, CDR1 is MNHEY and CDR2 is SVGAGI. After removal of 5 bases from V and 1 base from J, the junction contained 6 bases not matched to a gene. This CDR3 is CASSPGGLGTDTQYF. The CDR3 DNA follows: TGTGCCAGCAGTCCGGGGGGTCTGGGCACAGATACGCAGTATTTT.

CDR3 sequence (DNA): TGTGCCAGCAGCTTAGATCGGGCGGGGGGCACAGATACGCAGTATTTT. It encodes CASSLDRAGGTDTQYF. The rearrangement links TRBV11-2 to TRBJ2-3; 7 bases are shared with TRBD2. The CDR3 sequence is 16 residues long. V shed 0 bases, J shed 1 base, and the junction held 4 bases outside the gene matches. Looked up from germline, CDR1 is SGHAT and CDR2 is FQNNGV. The full variable domain, in which reference TRBV11-2 and TRBJ2-3 provide the parts outside the CDR3, is EAGVAQSPRYKIIEKRQSVAFWCNPISGHATLYWYQQILGQGPKLLIQFQNNGVVDDSQLPKDRFSAERLKGVDSTLKIQPAKLEDSAVYLCASSLDRAGGTDTQYFGPGTRLTVL.